The clone carrying this TCR beta chain occurred a few times. Its antigen is unknown. The CDR3 contains 17 residues. V shed 6 bases, J shed 0 bases, and the junction held 10 bases outside the gene matches. From germline, CDR1 is MNHEY and CDR2 SVGAGI. 5'RACE with constant-segment primers yielded barcoded, UMI-tagged TCR alpha and TCR beta cDNA libraries. TCRdb analysed the 5' RACE reads with MiXCR anew, one entry per CDR3 protein. The table records approximately 190,000 distinct CDR3 sequences, about 18% of them present only once. The data were taken from a study of T-cell memory formation after mild COVID-19. General study points: Day 37-peaking second-wave clones had unconfirmed SARS-CoV-2 specificity.

Sample: PBMCs or a T cell subset sorted from them (not recorded which). This TCR was sampled from an adult woman who had mild COVID-19 (a few samples of this study predate the infection). Cell type and time point are not known. This chain joins TRBV6-5 and TRBJ2-3, with 9 positions matching TRBD2. The DNA of the CDR3 is TGTGCCAGCAGCCCTGTGTATAGCGGGGGTAGCACAGATACGCAGTATTTT. Its translation is CASSPVYSGGSTDTQYF.